Following are 30 T cell receptor beta chains from one sample sequenced in a study of shared clonotypes between healthy human individuals (dated by TCRdb to the early 2020s). Library creation used the immunoSEQ multiplex PCR assay. TCRdb took over this immuneACCESS table, retaining in-frame rearrangements with V and J assigned. Such tables are incomplete; in checked studies, under half of the missing clones stem from an unresolved V gene, and the remainder is unexplained. Here the sample has some 2.1 million clones; approximately 95% occur a single time. 0.13% of the sample goes to the ten largest clones. Input material: naive CD4+ T cells sorted from blood. Per the publication, the cell subset or site label means: CD45RA+ positively selected. These TCRs come from a man younger than 35 in good health.

J is TRBJ2-5 and V is TRBV4-1; D possibly corresponds to TRBD2 (6 bases). This CDR3 spans 13 amino acids. Germline V gives CDR1 MGHRA, CDR2 YSYEKL. V dropped 5 bases and J dropped 2 bases, with 9 bases sitting between them. This CDR3 reads CASSVGTQETQYF. The CDR3 coding sequence is TGCGCCAGCAGCGTGGGGACTCAAGAGACCCAGTACTTC.

The chain has TRBV25-1 and TRBJ2-1, with 9 bases fitting TRBD2. The trim removed 3 bases at V and 9 bases at J, leaving 6 bases unmatched. This CDR3 comprises 14 residues. Germline assignment: CDR1 MGHDK and CDR2 SYGVNS. In DNA, the CDR3 is TGTGCCAGCAGTGATTTAGCGGGGGCACGTGAGCAGTTCTTC. Translation: CASSDLAGAREQFF.

The V call is TRBV27, the J call TRBJ2-7; no firm D call. The CDR3 has 16 residues. Trimming left V 0 bases short and J 2 bases short, with 14 bases between. Per the germline V gene, CDR1 is MNHEY and CDR2 is SMNVEV (reference sequence). Here the CDR3 reads CASSLSKGSKPYEQYF. The CDR3 nucleotides are TGTGCCAGCAGTTTATCAAAAGGGTCGAAGCCCTACGAGCAGTACTTC.

V gene TRBV10-1 combines with J gene TRBJ2-1, with D perhaps matching TRBD1 (5 bases). Per the germline V gene, CDR1 is WNHNN and CDR2 is SYGVQD (reference sequence). V shed 6 bases and J shed 1 base, with 10 bases lying between them. CDR3 length: 14 amino acids. This CDR3 is CASSQGGSYNEQFF. As DNA, the CDR3 is TGCGCCAGCAGCCAGGGTGGGTCCTACAATGAGCAGTTCTTC.

J is TRBJ2-3 and V is TRBV10-1; 8 positions agree with TRBD2. Germline assignment: CDR1 WNHNN and CDR2 SYGVQD (reference sequence). This CDR3 region has 14 residues. J was trimmed by 6 bases and V by 0 bases; bases with no gene match: 2. The CDR3 reads CASSESGGRDTQYF. DNA of the CDR3: TGCGCCAGCAGTGAGTCGGGCGGGAGGGATACGCAGTATTTT.

The rearrangement links TRBV6-5 to TRBJ1-4, with D uncertain. The germline V gene has CDR1 MNHEY and CDR2 SVGAGI. The CDR3 runs 12 residues. V was pared by 8 bases and J by 4 bases, with 8 bases between. CDR3 in DNA: TGTGCCAGCGCGCGAGTTAATGAAAAACTGTTTTTT. Protein: CASARVNEKLFF.

The V call is TRBV6-5, the J call TRBJ2-7; TRBD2 agrees at 8 bases. J lost 7 bases, V lost 5 bases, and 10 bases had no gene match. Germline V CDR1 and CDR2: MNHEY, SVGAGI. The CDR3 runs to 14 residues. The DNA for the CDR3 is TGTGCCAGCAGTACGGGACTAGGGTTTGGGGAGCAGTACTTC. Its protein is CASSTGLGFGEQYF.

J is TRBJ2-7 and V is TRBV5-1, with D unresolved. Germline CDR1 and CDR2: SGHRS and YFSETQ. Deletions cut 0 bases from V and 0 bases from J, with 7 bases between. This CDR3 has 14 residues. The CDR3 loop reads CASSLATHSYEQYF. The DNA for the CDR3 is TGCGCCAGCAGCTTGGCGACCCACTCCTACGAGCAGTACTTC.

The J gene is TRBJ2-1, the V gene TRBV18; D is perhaps TRBD1 or TRBD2 (6 bases each). Trimming cost V 6 bases and J 1 base, with 16 bases left between them. Germline assignment: CDR1 KGHSH and CDR2 LQKENI. The CDR3 sequence is 16 residues long. The CDR3 protein is CASSVRGTSSYNEQFF. CDR3 nucleotides: TGTGCCAGCTCCGTCCGGGGGACATCATCCTACAATGAGCAGTTCTTC. The full variable domain, its missing parts supplied by reference TRBV18 and TRBJ2-1, is NAGVMQNPRHLVRRRGQEARLRCSPMKGHSHVYWYRQLPEEGLKFMVYLQKENIIDESGMPKERFSAEFPKEGPSILRIQQVVRGDSAAYFCASSVRGTSSYNEQFFGPGTRLTVL.

The V gene is TRBV29-1, the J gene TRBJ1-2; D not certain. Germline V gene sequence: CDR1 SQVTM, CDR2 ANQGSEA. V lost 0 bases and J lost 8, with 7 bases in between. This CDR3 region has 11 residues. The CDR3 coding sequence is TGCAGCGTTGAAGATAGAAAAGGCTACACCTTC. Encoded protein: CSVEDRKGYTF.

The J gene is TRBJ2-3, the V gene TRBV2, with 15 positions matching TRBD2. The V and J ends lost 11 bases and 4 bases, in that order; junction bases with no gene match: 16. Germline CDR1 is SNHLY and CDR2 is FYNNEI. CDR3 length equals 18 residues. Here the CDR3 reads CAGLGLAGGGPMADTQYF. Written as DNA, the CDR3 is TGTGCCGGTCTGGGACTAGCGGGGGGTGGACCAATGGCAGATACGCAGTATTTT.

The J gene is TRBJ2-5, the V gene TRBV4-1, with D perhaps matching TRBD1 (6 bases). The V and J ends lost 1 base and 0 bases respectively, with 12 bases between them. The CDR3 totals 16 residues. Germline values: CDR1 MGHRA, CDR2 YSYEKL. The CDR3 spells CASSQGGGTYQETQYF. In DNA, the CDR3 is TGCGCCAGCAGCCAAGGAGGGGGAACGTACCAAGAGACCCAGTACTTC.

The rearrangement joins TRBV18 to TRBJ2-7, with a possible D match to TRBD1 (6 bases). The CDR3 totals 15 residues. Trimming removed 2 bases from V and 5 bases from J, with 16 bases in between. The germline V gene encodes CDR1 KGHSH and CDR2 LQKENI. The CDR3 sequence: CASSPRKNRVDEQYF. The CDR3 DNA reads TGTGCCAGCTCACCAAGAAAGAACAGGGTGGACGAGCAGTACTTC.

This chain links TRBV27 with TRBJ2-1; 7 bases are a match to TRBD2. This CDR3 has 11 residues. Trimming at V came to 8 bases and at J to 12 bases, leaving 7 bases not matched to a gene. Germline CDR1 is MNHEY and CDR2 is SMNVEV (reference sequence). CDR3 coding DNA: TGTGCCAGCGACCCCCTAGCGGCGCAGTTCTTC. Translating gives CASDPLAAQFF.

This clone came up once. The chain couples TRBV5-8 to TRBJ1-2; weak D call: TRBD1 (6 bases). The CDR3 is 15 residues long. V dropped 4 bases and J dropped 4 bases, with 17 bases sitting between them. Germline V lookup: CDR1 SGHTS, CDR2 YDEGEE. The CDR3 is CASSDGQPRGYGYTF. CDR3 nucleotide sequence: TGTGCCAGCAGCGATGGACAGCCTCGGGGCTATGGCTACACCTTC.

The chain recombines TRBV28 with TRBJ1-2; perhaps TRBD1 as D (6 bases). V dropped 5 bases and J dropped 5 bases, with 15 bases sitting between them. Germline CDR1 reads MDHEN; CDR2 reads SYDVKM. The CDR3 loop spans 14 amino acids. In DNA form, the CDR3 reads TGTGCCAGCAGTATCCAGGGGAATCGGTATGGCTACACCTTC. This codes for CASSIQGNRYGYTF.

The gene calls are TRBV29-1 and TRBJ2-5; D is uncertain. The length of the CDR3 is 12 residues. The germline V gene has CDR1 SQVTM and CDR2 ANQGSEA. The V and J ends lost 2 bases and 2 bases respectively, with 6 bases between them. CDR3 DNA sequence: TGCAGCGTTGAATCGGTTCAAGAGACCCAGTACTTC. It yields the protein CSVESVQETQYF.

The rearrangement uses TRBV29-1 and TRBJ2-5; 8 nucleotides line up with TRBD1. The CDR3 is 12 amino acids. CDR1 is SQVTM and CDR2 is ANQGSEA in the germline V gene. V trimming: 5 bases; J trimming: 4 bases; junction bases outside the gene matches: 3. CDR3 sequence reads: CSVPGGGETQYF. CDR3 nucleotide sequence: TGCAGCGTTCCAGGGGGCGGAGAGACCCAGTACTTC.

This clone was seen just once. The V and J genes are TRBV30 and TRBJ2-5; 11 nucleotides agree with TRBD1. The germline V gene encodes CDR1 GTSNPN and CDR2 SVGIG (reference sequence). The CDR3 is 16 amino acids. Unmatched junction bases numbered 6, after V lost 1 base and J lost 2 bases. The CDR3 sequence: CAWSAPRDRGQETQYF. Here the CDR3 DNA reads TGTGCCTGGAGTGCCCCCCGGGACAGGGGGCAAGAGACCCAGTACTTC.

The chain carries TRBV6-1 and TRBJ2-2, with D uncertain. V gave up 4 bases and J gave up 1 base, with 13 bases separating them. Germline V lookup: CDR1 MNHNS, CDR2 SASEGT. The CDR3 spans 16 residues. The DNA of the CDR3 is TGTGCCAGCAGTGTCGGCGGTATTTTGAACACCGGGGAGCTGTTTTTT. Translation: CASSVGGILNTGELFF.

For the CDR3, the DNA is TGCGCCAGCAGCCGGTACCAAGGAGGTGAGCAGTTCTTC. It codes for CASSRYQGGEQFF. The chain uses TRBV4-3 and TRBJ2-1; tentatively, D is TRBD2 (5 bases). V was shortened by 4 bases and J by 9 bases, with 13 bases between the two germline ends. Germline V gives CDR1 LGHNA, CDR2 YSLEER. The CDR3 covers 13 residues.

The V and J genes are TRBV25-1 and TRBJ2-1, with unresolved D. V dropped 4 bases and J dropped 0 bases, with 13 bases sitting between them. Germline V CDR1 and CDR2: MGHDK, SYGVNS. The length of the CDR3 is 16 residues. The CDR3 sequence: CASSAPGYSSYNEQFF. Here the CDR3 DNA reads TGTGCCAGCAGTGCACCAGGTTACAGCTCCTACAATGAGCAGTTCTTC.

V usage is TRBV4-1 and J usage is TRBJ1-6; TRBD1 is a possible D gene (5 bases). The germline V gene encodes CDR1 MGHRA and CDR2 YSYEKL. V was shortened by 0 bases and J by 1 base, with 19 bases between the two germline ends. This CDR3 has 20 amino acids. DNA of the CDR3: TGCGCCAGCAGCCAAGATCCCCCCGGGACGGCTAATTCCTATAATTCACCCCTCCACTTT. This gives the protein CASSQDPPGTANSYNSPLHF.

About this clone: Other DNA sequences in the sample encode the same CDR3. V gene TRBV6-6 combines with J gene TRBJ1-1, with TRBD1 matching 10 bases. This CDR3 contains 14 residues. The germline V gene encodes CDR1 MNHNY and CDR2 SVGAGI (reference sequence). The trim removed 2 bases at V and 5 bases at J, leaving 2 bases unmatched. The CDR3: CASSYTDRGTEAFF. Here the CDR3 DNA reads TGTGCCAGCAGTTACACGGACAGGGGGACTGAAGCTTTCTTT.

CDR3 nucleotides: TGTGCCAGCAGCTGGGACAGGGGGCCCAACGAGCAGTACTTC. Its protein product is CASSWDRGPNEQYF. V usage is TRBV5-6 and J usage is TRBJ2-7, with 12 positions matching TRBD1. The CDR3 has 14 residues. V lost 3 bases and J lost 5; bases outside the gene matches: 3. The germline V gene has CDR1 SGHDT and CDR2 YYEEEE.

The rearrangement joins TRBV30 to TRBJ2-3, with 7 bases matching TRBD2. Germline CDR1 reads GTSNPN; CDR2 reads SVGIG (reference sequence). This CDR3 spans 14 amino acids. V dropped 0 bases and J dropped 2; count of bases not matched to a gene: 2. As DNA, the CDR3 is TGTGCCTGGAGTGTAAGCGGGACCACAGATACGCAGTATTTT. Its protein is CAWSVSGTTDTQYF.

The chain has TRBV7-6 and TRBJ2-5, with no clear D. Germline CDR1 reads SGHVS; CDR2 reads FNYEAQ. This CDR3 has 14 amino acids. V was trimmed by 5 bases and J by 2 bases, leaving 12 bases between them. The CDR3 reads CASSPRWGQETQYF. As DNA, the CDR3 is TGTGCCAGCAGCCCGCGCTGGGGACAAGAGACCCAGTACTTC.

This clone has just a few counts. At the DNA level, this CDR3 is encoded by other sequences in the same sample as well. The chain employs TRBV30 and TRBJ1-3; no definite D call. Germline V lookup: CDR1 GTSNPN, CDR2 SVGIG (reference sequence). V lost 3 bases and J lost 0, with 0 bases in between. The CDR3 sequence is 11 residues long. CDR3 nucleotides: TGTGCCTGGAGCTCTGGAAACACCATATATTTT. Translation gives CAWSSGNTIYF.

The chain carries TRBV7-9 and TRBJ1-6, with unresolved D. The CDR3 contains 15 residues. The V end was cut by 0 bases, the J end by 8 bases, with 11 bases between. CDR1 SEHNR and CDR2 FQNEAQ come from the germline V gene (reference sequence). The CDR3 loop reads CASSLAWQVDSPLHF. CDR3 in DNA: TGTGCCAGCAGCTTAGCGTGGCAGGTGGATTCACCCCTCCACTTT.

The V gene is TRBV19, the J gene TRBJ1-6, with D perhaps matching TRBD1 (5 bases). The CDR3 contains 15 residues. The germline V and J ends were trimmed by 6 bases and 5 bases, with 14 bases remaining between them. The germline V gene has CDR1 LNHDA and CDR2 SQIVND (reference sequence). CDR3 residues: CASSLAGLDNSPLHF. The CDR3 DNA sequence: TGTGCCAGTAGCCTGGCAGGGCTGGATAATTCACCCCTCCACTTT.